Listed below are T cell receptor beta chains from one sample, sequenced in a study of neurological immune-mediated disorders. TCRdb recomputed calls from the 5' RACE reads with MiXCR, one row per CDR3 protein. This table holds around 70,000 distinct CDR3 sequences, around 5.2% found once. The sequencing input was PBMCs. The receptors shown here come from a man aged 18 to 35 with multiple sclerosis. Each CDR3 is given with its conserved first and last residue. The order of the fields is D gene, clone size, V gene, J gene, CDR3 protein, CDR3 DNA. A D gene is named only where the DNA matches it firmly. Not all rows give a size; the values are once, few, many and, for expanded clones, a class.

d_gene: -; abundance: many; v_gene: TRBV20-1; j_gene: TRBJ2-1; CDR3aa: CSAIKGANEQFF; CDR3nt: TGCAGTGCTATCAAGGGAGCCAATGAGCAGTTCTTC
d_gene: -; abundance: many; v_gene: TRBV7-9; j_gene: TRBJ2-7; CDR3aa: CASSLEDYEQYF; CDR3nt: TGTGCCAGCAGCCTGGAGGACTACGAGCAGTACTTC
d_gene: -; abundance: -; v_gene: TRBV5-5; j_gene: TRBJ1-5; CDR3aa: CASSSQGGNQPQNF; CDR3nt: TGTGCCAGCAGCTCGCAGGGAGGTAATCAGCCCCAGAATTTT
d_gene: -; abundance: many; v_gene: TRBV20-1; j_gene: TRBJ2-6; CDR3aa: CSAPGTSSSGANVLTF; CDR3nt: TGCAGTGCTCCCGGGACTTCCAGCTCTGGGGCCAACGTCCTGACTTTC
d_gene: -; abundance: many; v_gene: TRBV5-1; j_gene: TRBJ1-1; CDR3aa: CASSLLGQVNTEAFF; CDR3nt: TGCGCCAGCAGCTTGCTAGGACAAGTGAACACTGAAGCTTTCTTT
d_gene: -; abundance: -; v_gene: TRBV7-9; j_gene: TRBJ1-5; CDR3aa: CASSRGDDQPQHF; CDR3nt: TGTGCCAGCAGCCGGGGTGACGATCAGCCCCAGCATTTT
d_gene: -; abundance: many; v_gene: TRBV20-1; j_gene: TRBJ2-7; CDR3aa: CSARGTFVYEQYF; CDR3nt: TGCAGTGCTAGAGGGACATTTGTCTACGAGCAGTACTTC
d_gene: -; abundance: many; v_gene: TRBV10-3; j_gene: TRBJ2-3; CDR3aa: CAISLLARGTDTQYF; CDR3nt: TGTGCCATCAGCCTACTAGCTCGTGGCACAGATACGCAGTATTTT
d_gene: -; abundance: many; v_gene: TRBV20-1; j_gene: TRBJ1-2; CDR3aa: CSARVPGYYYGYTF; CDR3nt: TGCAGTGCTAGAGTCCCAGGCTACTACTATGGCTACACCTTC
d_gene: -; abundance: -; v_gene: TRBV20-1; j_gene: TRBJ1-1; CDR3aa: CSAAEMNTEAFF; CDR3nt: TGCAGTGCCGCCGAAATGAACACTGAAGCTTTCTTT
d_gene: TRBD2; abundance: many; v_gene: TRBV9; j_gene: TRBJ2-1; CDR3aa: CASTGREGTYNEQFF; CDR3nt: TGTGCCAGCACCGGCAGGGAGGGAACCTACAATGAGCAGTTCTTC
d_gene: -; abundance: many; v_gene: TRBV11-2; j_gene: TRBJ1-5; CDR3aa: CASSLGRGRGKSNQPQHF; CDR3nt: TGTGCCAGCAGCCTCGGGAGGGGACGTGGGAAAAGCAATCAGCCCCAGCATTTT